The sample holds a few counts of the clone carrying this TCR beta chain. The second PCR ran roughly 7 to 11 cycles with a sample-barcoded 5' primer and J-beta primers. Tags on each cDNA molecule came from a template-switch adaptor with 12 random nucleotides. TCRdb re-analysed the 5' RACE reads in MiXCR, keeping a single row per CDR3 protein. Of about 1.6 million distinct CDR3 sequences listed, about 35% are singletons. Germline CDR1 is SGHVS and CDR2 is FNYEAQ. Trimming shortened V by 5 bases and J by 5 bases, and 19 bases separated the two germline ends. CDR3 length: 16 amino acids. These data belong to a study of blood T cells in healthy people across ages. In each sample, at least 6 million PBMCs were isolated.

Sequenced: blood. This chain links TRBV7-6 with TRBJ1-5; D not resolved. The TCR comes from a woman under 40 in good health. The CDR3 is CASSPGIGLPDQPQHF. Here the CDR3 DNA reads TGTGCCAGCAGCCCAGGTATCGGGCTGCCAGATCAGCCCCAGCATTTT.